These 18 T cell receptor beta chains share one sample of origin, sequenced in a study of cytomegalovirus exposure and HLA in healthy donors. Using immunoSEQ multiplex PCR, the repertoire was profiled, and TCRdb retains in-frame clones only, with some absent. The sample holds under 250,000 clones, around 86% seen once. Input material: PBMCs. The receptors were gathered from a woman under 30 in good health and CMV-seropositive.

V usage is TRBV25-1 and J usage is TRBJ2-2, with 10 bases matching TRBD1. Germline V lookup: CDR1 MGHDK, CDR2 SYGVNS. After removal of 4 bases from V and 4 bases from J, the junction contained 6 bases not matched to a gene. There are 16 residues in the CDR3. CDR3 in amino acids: CASSGRTGGATGELFF. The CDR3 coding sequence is TGTGCCAGCAGTGGCAGGACAGGGGGGGCCACCGGGGAGCTGTTTTTT.

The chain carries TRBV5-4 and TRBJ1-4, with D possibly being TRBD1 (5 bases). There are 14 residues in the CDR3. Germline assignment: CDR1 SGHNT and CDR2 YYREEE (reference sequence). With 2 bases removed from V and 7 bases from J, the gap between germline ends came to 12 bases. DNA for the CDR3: TGTGCCAGCAGCTTCAACCAGGGCCGTGAAAAACTGTTTTTT. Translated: CASSFNQGREKLFF.

CDR3 in DNA: TGCGCCAGCAGATTTCCCTACCAGGGTAGGAATGAGCAGTTCTTC. Its translation: CASRFPYQGRNEQFF. J is TRBJ2-1 and V is TRBV10-2; weak D call: TRBD1 (5 bases). Trimming cost V 6 bases and J 7 bases, with 19 bases left between them. There are 15 residues in the CDR3. CDR1 and CDR2 (germline): WSHSY, SAAADI.

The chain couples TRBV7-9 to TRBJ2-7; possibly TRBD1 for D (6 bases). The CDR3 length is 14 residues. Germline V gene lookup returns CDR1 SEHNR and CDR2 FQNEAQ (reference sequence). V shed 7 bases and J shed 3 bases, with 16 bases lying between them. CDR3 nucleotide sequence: TGTGCCAGCACTACCATCGGGACAAACTACGAGCAGTACTTC. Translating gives CASTTIGTNYEQYF.

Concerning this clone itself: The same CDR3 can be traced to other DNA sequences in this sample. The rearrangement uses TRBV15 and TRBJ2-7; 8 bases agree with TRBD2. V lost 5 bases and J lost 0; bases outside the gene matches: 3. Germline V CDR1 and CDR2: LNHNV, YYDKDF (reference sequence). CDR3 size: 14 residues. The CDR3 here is CATSLSGSSYEQYF. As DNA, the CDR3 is TGTGCCACCAGCCTCAGCGGGAGCTCCTACGAGCAGTACTTC.

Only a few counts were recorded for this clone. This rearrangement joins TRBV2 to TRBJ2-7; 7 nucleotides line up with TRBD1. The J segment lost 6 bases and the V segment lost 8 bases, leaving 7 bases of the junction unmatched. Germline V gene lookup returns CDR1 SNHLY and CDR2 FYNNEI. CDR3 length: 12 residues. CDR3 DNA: TGTGCCAGCGGGGGACAGTCAAGCGAGCAGTACTTC. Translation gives CASGGQSSEQYF.

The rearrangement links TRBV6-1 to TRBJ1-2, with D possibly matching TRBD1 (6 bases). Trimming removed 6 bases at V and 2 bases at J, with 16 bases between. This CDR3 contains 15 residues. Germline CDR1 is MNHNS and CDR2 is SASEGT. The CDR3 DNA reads TGTGCCAGCAGCCCCCGGGGGGGCGAGAACTATGGCTACACCTTC. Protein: CASSPRGGENYGYTF.

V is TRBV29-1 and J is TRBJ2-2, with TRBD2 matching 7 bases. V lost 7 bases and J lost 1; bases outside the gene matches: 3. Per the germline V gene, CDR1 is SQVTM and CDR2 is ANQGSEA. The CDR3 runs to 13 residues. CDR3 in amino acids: CSAGLLNTGELFF. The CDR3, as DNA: TGCAGCGCGGGACTATTGAACACCGGGGAGCTGTTTTTT.

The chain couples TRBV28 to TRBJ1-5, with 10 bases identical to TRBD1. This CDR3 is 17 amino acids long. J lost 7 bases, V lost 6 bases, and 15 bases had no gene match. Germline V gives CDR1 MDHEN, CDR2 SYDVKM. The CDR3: CASSRDRGPQQGQPQHF. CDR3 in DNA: TGTGCCAGCAGCCGGGACAGGGGCCCTCAGCAGGGGCAGCCCCAGCATTTT.

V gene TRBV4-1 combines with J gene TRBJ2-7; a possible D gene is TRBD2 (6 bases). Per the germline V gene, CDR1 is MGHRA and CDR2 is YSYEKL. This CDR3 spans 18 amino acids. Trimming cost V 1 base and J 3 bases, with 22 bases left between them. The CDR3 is CASSQGPHLEGGVYEQYF. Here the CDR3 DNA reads TGCGCCAGCAGCCAAGGTCCCCACTTAGAGGGAGGAGTCTACGAGCAGTACTTC.

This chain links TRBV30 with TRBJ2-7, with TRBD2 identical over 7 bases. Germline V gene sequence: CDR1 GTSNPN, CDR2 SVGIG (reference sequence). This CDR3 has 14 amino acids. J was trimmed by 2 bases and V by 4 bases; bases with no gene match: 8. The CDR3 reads CAWNWAGVAYEQYF. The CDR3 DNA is TGTGCCTGGAATTGGGCGGGAGTAGCCTACGAGCAGTACTTC. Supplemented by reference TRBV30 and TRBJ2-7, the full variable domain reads SQTIHQWPATLVQPVGSPLSLECTVEGTSNPNLYWYRQAAGRGLQLLFYSVGIGQISSEVPQNLSASRPQDRQFILSSKKLLLSDSGFYLCAWNWAGVAYEQYFGPGTRLTVT.

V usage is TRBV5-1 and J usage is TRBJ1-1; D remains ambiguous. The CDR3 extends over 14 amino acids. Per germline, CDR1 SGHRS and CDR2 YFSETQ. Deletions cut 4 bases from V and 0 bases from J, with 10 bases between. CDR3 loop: CASSLTNMNTEAFF. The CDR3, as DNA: TGCGCCAGCAGCCTGACTAACATGAACACTGAAGCTTTCTTT.

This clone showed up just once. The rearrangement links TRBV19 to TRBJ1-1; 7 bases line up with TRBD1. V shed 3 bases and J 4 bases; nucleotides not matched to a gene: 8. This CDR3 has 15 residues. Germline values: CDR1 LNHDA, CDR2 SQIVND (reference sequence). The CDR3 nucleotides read TGTGCCAGTAGTATCCCCGGACAGGTAATCACTGAAGCTTTCTTT. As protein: CASSIPGQVITEAFF.

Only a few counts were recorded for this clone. The CDR3 loop reads CASSLSTGNQPQHF. The CDR3 DNA is TGTGCCAGCAGTTTATCCACAGGGAATCAGCCCCAGCATTTT. The chain employs TRBV28 and TRBJ1-5; D may be TRBD1 (6 bases). Trimming took 1 base from V and 4 from J, leaving 8 bases between them. Germline V gene lookup returns CDR1 MDHEN and CDR2 SYDVKM. The CDR3 runs 14 residues.

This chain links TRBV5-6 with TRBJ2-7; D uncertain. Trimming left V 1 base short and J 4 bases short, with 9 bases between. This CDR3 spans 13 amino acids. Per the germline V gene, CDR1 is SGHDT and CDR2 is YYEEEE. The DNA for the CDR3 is TGTGCCAGCAGCTTGCCAGGTTTATACGAGCAGTACTTC. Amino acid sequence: CASSLPGLYEQYF.

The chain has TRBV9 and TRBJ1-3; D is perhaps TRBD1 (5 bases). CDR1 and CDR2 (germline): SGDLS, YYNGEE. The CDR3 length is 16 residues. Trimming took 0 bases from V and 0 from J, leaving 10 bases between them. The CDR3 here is CASSVEGLRSGNTIYF. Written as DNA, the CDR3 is TGTGCCAGCAGCGTAGAGGGGCTCCGCTCTGGAAACACCATATATTTT. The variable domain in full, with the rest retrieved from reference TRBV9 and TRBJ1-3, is DSGVTQTPKHLITATGQRVTLRCSPRSGDLSVYWYQQSLDQGLQFLIQYYNGEERAKGNILERFSAQQFPDLHSELNLSSLELGDSALYFCASSVEGLRSGNTIYFGEGSWLTVV.

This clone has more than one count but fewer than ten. CDR3 sequence: CASSEGQELAYGYTF. The CDR3 DNA is TGTGCCAGCAGTGAAGGGCAGGAGCTAGCCTATGGCTACACCTTC. The chain combines TRBV6-1 with TRBJ1-2; D unclear. In germline, CDR1 is MNHNS, CDR2 SASEGT. Trimming cost V 1 base and J 4 bases, with 13 bases left between them. The CDR3 spans 15 residues.

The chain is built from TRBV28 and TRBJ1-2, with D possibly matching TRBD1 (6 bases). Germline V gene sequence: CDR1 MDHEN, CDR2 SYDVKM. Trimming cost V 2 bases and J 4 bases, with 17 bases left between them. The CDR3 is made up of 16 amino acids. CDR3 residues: CASSLTNQGLSYGYTF. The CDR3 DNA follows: TGTGCCAGCAGTTTAACTAATCAGGGGTTGAGCTATGGCTACACCTTC.